The 29 T cell receptor beta chains in this list originate from one sample, sequenced in a study of T-cell reconstitution after alpha-beta-depleted transplantation in children. During its preparation, the TCRbeta library received unique molecular identifiers. TCRdb redid the calling of the PCR reads with MiXCR, one entry per CDR3 protein. The sample has about 440,000 distinct CDR3 sequences, 43% seen once. The sample here was PBMCs, taken before TCRalphabeta/CD19-depleted stem cell transplant. The receptors come from a girl aged 2 to 9 with aplastic anemia, due to receive a stem cell transplant.

The DNA of the CDR3 is TGCGCCAGCAGCCCGGACGGGCGGGGCACAGATACGCAGTATTTT. Encoded protein: CASSPDGRGTDTQYF. The V call is TRBV5-1, the J call TRBJ2-3; possibly TRBD2 for D (5 bases). CDR3 length equals 15 residues. Germline CDR1 SGHRS, CDR2 YFSETQ. V was shortened by 4 bases and J by 1 base, with 13 bases between the two germline ends.

V gene TRBV7-2 combines with J gene TRBJ2-2; D is undetermined. The CDR3 has 13 residues. The germline V gene has CDR1 SGHTA and CDR2 FQGNSA. Trimming removed 6 bases at V and 5 bases at J, with 10 bases between. The CDR3 region is CASRIGPTGELFF. The CDR3 DNA follows: TGTGCCAGCAGGATAGGACCAACCGGGGAGCTGTTTTTT.

This clonotype was counted many times. This chain links TRBV12-3 or TRBV12-4 with TRBJ2-5; D is possibly TRBD2 (6 bases). V was shortened by 6 bases and J by 4 bases, with 12 bases between the two germline ends. The CDR3 extends over 13 amino acids. CDR3 bases: TGTGCCAGCAGGGATTGGGGAGGAGAGACCCAGTACTTC. This sequence encodes CASRDWGGETQYF.

This clonotype was picked up a small number of times. In nucleotides, the CDR3 is TGTGCCAGCAGCTCCGGGACAGGGCGGGCGGACACTGAAGCTTTCTTT. Its protein is CASSSGTGRADTEAFF. V usage is TRBV12-3 or TRBV12-4 and J usage is TRBJ1-1, with 9 bases identical to TRBD1. Trimming took 6 bases from V and 3 from J; bases not matched to a gene: 11. The CDR3 covers 16 residues.

This clonotype was seen a few times. The chain uses TRBV3-1 and TRBJ1-2; 8 bases fit TRBD1. The junction had 6 bases not matched to a gene; V was cut back by 2 bases and J by 4 bases. This CDR3 contains 15 residues. Germline CDR1 is LGHDT and CDR2 is YNNKEL (reference sequence). The CDR3 spells CASSQQGARSYGYTF. The CDR3 region has the DNA TGTGCCAGCAGCCAACAGGGGGCCAGGTCCTATGGCTACACCTTC.

This clonotype was picked up many times. The chain joins TRBV9 to TRBJ2-1; D uncertain. This CDR3 has 12 residues. Looked up from germline, CDR1 is SGDLS and CDR2 is YYNGEE. The V gene lost 0 bases and the J gene lost 8 bases, with 6 bases spanning the gap. CDR3 residues: CASSVGGHEQFF. The CDR3 region has the DNA TGTGCCAGCAGCGTAGGGGGTCATGAGCAGTTCTTC.

The chain couples TRBV12-3 or TRBV12-4 to TRBJ2-7; D is undetermined. Between the trimmed V and J ends, which lost 6 bases and 3 bases, there was a span of 15 bases. The CDR3 consists of 14 residues. CDR3 amino acids: CASSHGRSNYEQYF. The CDR3 bases are TGTGCCAGCAGCCACGGACGGAGTAACTACGAGCAGTACTTC.

The chain links TRBV20-1 to TRBJ1-2; 8 nucleotides line up with TRBD1. This CDR3 region has 17 residues. V lost 4 bases to trimming and J lost 0 bases; unmatched junction nucleotides: 13. The V gene's germline CDR1 is DFQATT and CDR2 SNEGSKA (reference sequence). The DNA of the CDR3 is TGCAGTGCTAAGATATCGGGACAGGCGACCTCTAACTATGGCTACACCTTC. This encodes CSAKISGQATSNYGYTF.

This clonotype was counted only a few times. The chain links TRBV20-1 to TRBJ2-1; TRBD2 is a possible D gene (5 bases). The germline V and J ends were trimmed by 0 bases and 8 bases, with 20 bases remaining between them. The CDR3 spans 16 residues. Looked up from germline, CDR1 is DFQATT and CDR2 is SNEGSKA (reference sequence). CDR3 nucleotide sequence: TGCAGTGCTAGAGATCTGAGGAGAACTAGGATCTATGAGCAGTTCTTC. Amino acid sequence: CSARDLRRTRIYEQFF.

The chain recombines TRBV12-3 or TRBV12-4 with TRBJ2-2; no clear D. The CDR3 spans 15 residues. The ends were cut back, 1 base at V and 0 bases at J, with 6 bases in the middle. CDR3 loop: CASSLGVANTGELFF. The CDR3 region has the DNA TGTGCCAGCAGTTTAGGTGTGGCGAACACCGGGGAGCTGTTTTTT.

This clonotype was detected a few times. This sequence joins TRBV11-2 and TRBJ2-1; 10 bases are a match to TRBD2. The germline CDR1 and CDR2 sequences are SGHAT and FQNNGV. The CDR3 loop spans 19 amino acids. Trimming cost V 5 bases and J 1 base; bases outside gene matches: 14. This CDR3 is CASSPPRTSGAGSYNEQFF. The CDR3 DNA reads TGTGCCAGCAGCCCCCCGAGGACTAGCGGAGCTGGGTCCTACAATGAGCAGTTCTTC.

This chain connects TRBV12-3 or TRBV12-4 to TRBJ1-5; 7 bases agree with TRBD1. CDR3 length: 18 residues. V was pared by 4 bases and J by 0 bases, with 12 bases of the junction left unmatched. The CDR3 sequence is CASSSLLGGTDSNQPQHF. The CDR3 DNA sequence: TGTGCCAGCAGTTCTCTTTTAGGCGGGACAGATAGCAATCAGCCCCAGCATTTT.

This clonotype has more than one count but fewer than ten. The gene calls are TRBV7-9 and TRBJ2-7; TRBD1 matches at 9 bases. This CDR3 comprises 14 residues. Trimming took 1 base from V and 7 from J; bases not matched to a gene: 5. CDR1 and CDR2 from the germline V gene are SEHNR and FQNEAQ (reference sequence). The chain's CDR3 is CASSLGGQGREQYF. The CDR3 region has the DNA TGTGCCAGCAGCTTAGGCGGACAGGGGAGGGAGCAGTACTTC.

The rearrangement uses TRBV9 and TRBJ2-7; TRBD1 matches 7 bases. In germline, CDR1 is SGDLS, CDR2 YYNGEE. J was trimmed by 5 bases and V by 4 bases; bases with no gene match: 9. CDR3 size: 14 residues. CDR3 amino acids: CASSHYRGFNEQYF. CDR3 bases: TGTGCCAGCAGCCACTACAGGGGCTTCAACGAGCAGTACTTC. The complete variable domain, with remaining parts taken from reference TRBV9 and TRBJ2-7, reads DSGVTQTPKHLITATGQRVTLRCSPRSGDLSVYWYQQSLDQGLQFLIQYYNGEERAKGNILERFSAQQFPDLHSELNLSSLELGDSALYFCASSHYRGFNEQYFGPGTRLTVT.

The chain recombines TRBV9 with TRBJ2-1, with unresolved D. V was shortened by 0 bases and J by 6 bases, with 13 bases between the two germline ends. The CDR3 covers 15 residues. Germline V gene data show CDR1 as SGDLS and CDR2 as YYNGEE. Written as DNA, the CDR3 is TGTGCCAGCAGCGTAGCCCCTACGCTCTCCAATGAGCAGTTCTTC. Its protein product is CASSVAPTLSNEQFF.

This clonotype was detected only a few times. The chain uses TRBV2 and TRBJ1-2; D ambiguous. V shed 6 bases and J shed 2 bases, with 25 bases lying between them. CDR3 length: 18 amino acids. Per germline, CDR1 SNHLY and CDR2 FYNNEI. The CDR3 nucleotides read TGTGCCAGCAGGCTGACCCACCGCCTTCCCGCCCTCAACTATGGCTACACCTTC. It encodes CASRLTHRLPALNYGYTF.

In this sample, this clonotype turned up a few times. Written as DNA, the CDR3 is TGTGCCAGTAGAACTAGCGGGAGAGCCGCCTACGAGCAGTACTTC. Protein sequence: CASRTSGRAAYEQYF. The chain recombines TRBV19 with TRBJ2-7, with TRBD2 identical over 11 bases. The germline V gene encodes CDR1 LNHDA and CDR2 SQIVND (reference sequence). This CDR3 has 15 amino acids. Unmatched junction bases numbered 6, after V lost 6 bases and J lost 2 bases.

V usage is TRBV29-1 and J usage is TRBJ1-6; tentatively, D is TRBD1 (5 bases). This CDR3 has 13 amino acids. V was cut by 6 bases and J by 9 bases, with 15 bases left in between. Per the germline V gene, CDR1 is SQVTM and CDR2 is ANQGSEA. The CDR3 reads CSVAGTRGSPLHF. CDR3 coding DNA: TGCAGCGTCGCCGGCACTAGGGGTTCACCCCTCCACTTT.

The chain couples TRBV3-1 to TRBJ2-3; a weak D match, TRBD2 (5 bases). The CDR3 consists of 14 residues. CDR1 and CDR2 (germline): LGHDT, YNNKEL (reference sequence). Trimming shortened V by 4 bases and J by 3 bases, and 11 bases separated the two germline ends. CDR3 nucleotide sequence: TGTGCCAGCAGCCTAAATCGACTAACAGATACGCAGTATTTT. Translation gives CASSLNRLTDTQYF.

CDR3 residues: CARSPIGGSDTGELFF. CDR3 bases: TGTGCCAGATCGCCCATCGGGGGTTCGGACACCGGGGAGCTGTTTTTT. This chain links TRBV2 with TRBJ2-2, with D tentatively TRBD2 (6 bases). Trimming shortened V by 9 bases and J by 3 bases, and 20 bases separated the two germline ends. The CDR3 loop spans 16 amino acids. From germline, CDR1 is SNHLY and CDR2 FYNNEI. The variable domain in full, with the rest retrieved from reference TRBV2 and TRBJ2-2, is EPEVTQTPSHQVTQMGQEVILRCVPISNHLYFYWYRQILGQKVEFLVSFYNNEISEKSEIFDDQFSVERPDGSNFTLKIRSTKLEDSAMYFCARSPIGGSDTGELFFGEGSRLTVL.

This clonotype was seen repeatedly, ten times or more. The J gene is TRBJ2-1, the V gene TRBV2; 10 nucleotides match TRBD2. J lost 9 bases, V lost 2 bases, and 7 bases had no gene match. The CDR3 covers 15 residues. Per the germline V gene, CDR1 is SNHLY and CDR2 is FYNNEI. CDR3 in amino acids: CASSELIAGGGEQFF. As DNA, the CDR3 is TGTGCCAGCAGTGAATTGATAGCGGGAGGCGGTGAGCAGTTCTTC.

This clonotype was recorded at least ten times. The chain uses TRBV29-1 and TRBJ2-5; TRBD1 matches 8 bases. V trimming: 6 bases; J trimming: 4 bases; junction bases outside the gene matches: 10. The germline CDR1 and CDR2 sequences are SQVTM and ANQGSEA. CDR3 length: 14 residues. CDR3 loop: CSVETQGARETQYF. CDR3 sequence (DNA): TGCAGCGTGGAAACTCAGGGGGCCCGAGAGACCCAGTACTTC.

The V call is TRBV5-1, the J call TRBJ2-3, with TRBD2 matching 10 bases. Per the germline V gene, CDR1 is SGHRS and CDR2 is YFSETQ. This CDR3 is 15 amino acids long. Unmatched junction bases numbered 0, after V lost 2 bases and J lost 0 bases. CDR3 sequence reads: CASSFSGRSTDTQYF. In DNA form, the CDR3 reads TGCGCCAGCAGCTTTAGCGGGAGGAGCACAGATACGCAGTATTTT.

This clonotype was picked up many times. The chain has TRBV7-2 and TRBJ2-7, with D possibly being TRBD1 (6 bases). This CDR3 has 14 amino acids. Trimming stripped 1 base from V and 3 bases from J, with 10 bases between. CDR1 SGHTA and CDR2 FQGNSA come from the germline V gene. The CDR3 DNA sequence: TGTGCCAGCAGCTTAGAAAGGGGGTTCTACGAGCAGTACTTC. Its translation is CASSLERGFYEQYF. Combining the CDR3 with reference TRBV7-2 and TRBJ2-7 gives the whole variable domain GAGVSQSPSNKVTEKGKDVELRCDPISGHTALYWYRQSLGQGLEFLIYFQGNSAPDKSGLPSDRFSAERTGGSVSTLTIQRTQQEDSAVYLCASSLERGFYEQYFGPGTRLTVT.

This clonotype was observed at least ten times. The genes are TRBV12-3 or TRBV12-4 and TRBJ2-5, with 9 positions matching TRBD2. Trimming took 3 bases from V and 5 from J; bases not matched to a gene: 7. This CDR3 has 15 residues. The CDR3 sequence is CASSLREGPWETQYF. CDR3 bases: TGTGCCAGCAGTTTGCGGGAGGGCCCTTGGGAGACCCAGTACTTC.

The V gene is TRBV5-1, the J gene TRBJ2-2, with no clear D. Germline values: CDR1 SGHRS, CDR2 YFSETQ. The CDR3 spans 15 residues. V was shortened by 1 base and J by 4 bases, with 11 bases between the two germline ends. The CDR3 loop is CASSLSAVLTGELFF. The CDR3 DNA reads TGCGCCAGCAGCTTGAGTGCGGTCCTCACCGGGGAGCTGTTTTTT.

CDR3 bases: TGTGCCAGCAGCTTGTTAAGTGGTACGCAGTATTTT. Protein sequence: CASSLLSGTQYF. This chain links TRBV27 with TRBJ2-3; D remains ambiguous. The CDR3 totals 12 residues. Trimming removed 6 bases from V and 8 bases from J, with 12 bases in between. Per germline, CDR1 MNHEY and CDR2 SMNVEV (reference sequence).

This chain connects TRBV7-9 to TRBJ2-7; D is unclear. Trimming pared 5 bases from V and 3 bases from J, leaving 5 bases between. The CDR3 runs 11 residues. CDR1 SEHNR and CDR2 FQNEAQ come from the germline V gene (reference sequence). The CDR3 DNA follows: TGTGCCAGCAGCCCTGTCTACGAGCAGTACTTC. Protein: CASSPVYEQYF.

This clonotype was detected only a few times. The chain couples TRBV20-1 to TRBJ2-6; 7 bases align to TRBD1. The germline CDR1 and CDR2 sequences are DFQATT and SNEGSKA (reference sequence). This CDR3 contains 17 residues. Germline trimming cut 0 bases from V and 4 bases from J; bases unmatched to any gene: 9. The CDR3 DNA reads as TGCAGTGCTAGAGATAGGGACAGCCTTTCGGGGGCCAACGTCCTGACTTTC. This sequence encodes CSARDRDSLSGANVLTF.